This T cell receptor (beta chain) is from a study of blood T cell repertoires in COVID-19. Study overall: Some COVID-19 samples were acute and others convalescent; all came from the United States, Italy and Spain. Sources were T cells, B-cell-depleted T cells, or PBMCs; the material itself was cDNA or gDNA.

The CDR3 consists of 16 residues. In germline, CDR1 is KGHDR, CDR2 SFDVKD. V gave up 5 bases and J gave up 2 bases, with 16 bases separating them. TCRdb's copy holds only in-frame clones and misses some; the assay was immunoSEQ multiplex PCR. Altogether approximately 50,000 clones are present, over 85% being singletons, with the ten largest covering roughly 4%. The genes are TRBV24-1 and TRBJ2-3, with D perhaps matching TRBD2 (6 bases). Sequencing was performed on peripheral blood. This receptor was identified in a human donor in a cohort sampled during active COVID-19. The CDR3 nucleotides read TGTGCCACCAGTGCCCTTGGGTGGCGGGACACAGATACGCAGTATTTT. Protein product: CATSALGWRDTDTQYF.